This passage covers 22 T cell receptor beta chains from one sample sequenced in a study of human T cells and chemical hapten exposure. Each CDR3 protein is one row after TCRdb ran MiXCR on the RACE reads. The repertoire holds 70,000 or so distinct CDR3 sequences, around 10% seen once, with more than 1.2% in the top ten. Time point reported: patch test 3, about 24 weeks after DPC sensitization. Treatment given: therapeutic diphenylcyclopropenone sensitization with weekly scalp DPC. Sequences were derived from whole blood, sampled in connection with sensitization to the hapten diphenylcyclopropenone (DPC). These receptors all stem from a woman aged 45-60 years with alopecia areata. Some clones in this sample may be carry-over from other donors' samples.

This clonotype turned up a few times. The chain recombines TRBV28 with TRBJ1-4; 10 positions match TRBD1. The CDR3 has 13 residues. V lost 11 bases to trimming and J lost 3 bases; unmatched junction nucleotides: 3. Germline assignment: CDR1 MDHEN and CDR2 SYDVKM. The CDR3, as DNA: TGTGCCGGACAGGGGGGCGCTAATGAAAAACTGTTTTTT. Protein product: CAGQGGANEKLFF.

This clonotype came up a few times. The chain couples TRBV28 to TRBJ2-3; 7 bases are shared with TRBD2. CDR1 and CDR2 (germline): MDHEN, SYDVKM. The trim removed 4 bases at V and 12 bases at J, leaving 16 bases unmatched. This CDR3 comprises 15 residues. The CDR3 DNA is TGTGCCAGCAGTTCCTACTCTAGCGGAGCACATTTCCAGTATTTT. It specifies CASSSYSSGAHFQYF.

This clonotype was detected ten times or more. The chain joins TRBV2 to TRBJ1-3; D remains unclear. The V gene lost 7 bases and the J gene lost 2 bases, with 9 bases spanning the gap. Germline CDR1 is SNHLY and CDR2 is FYNNEI. This CDR3 comprises 13 residues. Here the CDR3 reads CASTRSPGNTIYF. The CDR3 coding sequence is TGTGCCAGCACCCGGTCGCCTGGAAACACCATATATTTT.

Ten or more counts support this clonotype. This chain connects TRBV4-1 to TRBJ2-3, with 9 bases that match TRBD1. Germline CDR1 and CDR2: MGHRA and YSYEKL. V lost 0 bases and J lost 2; bases outside the gene matches: 6. The length of the CDR3 is 17 residues. The CDR3: CASSQDGTGTSTDTQYF. DNA of the CDR3: TGCGCCAGCAGCCAAGACGGGACAGGGACGTCCACAGATACGCAGTATTTT.

The sample holds a few counts of this clonotype. The gene calls are TRBV11-2 and TRBJ2-3; D is undetermined. The CDR3 covers 13 residues. The ends were cut back, 2 bases at V and 4 bases at J, with 7 bases in the middle. In germline, CDR1 is SGHAT, CDR2 FQNNGV. This CDR3 is CASSLPRPDTQYF. CDR3 in DNA: TGTGCCAGCAGCTTACCTCGTCCAGATACGCAGTATTTT. Using reference TRBV11-2 and TRBJ2-3 for the parts outside the CDR3, the full variable domain is EAGVAQSPRYKIIEKRQSVAFWCNPISGHATLYWYQQILGQGPKLLIQFQNNGVVDDSQLPKDRFSAERLKGVDSTLKIQPAKLEDSAVYLCASSLPRPDTQYFGPGTRLTVL.

This clonotype was counted only a few times. V gene TRBV3-1 combines with J gene TRBJ1-2; D is ambiguous. The CDR3 sequence is 14 residues long. The germline V gene has CDR1 LGHDT and CDR2 YNNKEL (reference sequence). The V end was cut by 2 bases, the J end by 9 bases, with 16 bases between. CDR3 in amino acids: CASSQYTSLESYTF. CDR3 in DNA: TGTGCCAGCAGCCAATACACAAGCCTTGAAAGCTACACCTTC.

In its sample, this clonotype was seen many times. V and J are TRBV5-1 and TRBJ2-6; 7 bases map to TRBD1. Unmatched junction bases numbered 2, after V lost 1 base and J lost 4 bases. The CDR3 is made up of 15 amino acids. Germline CDR1 SGHRS, CDR2 YFSETQ. The CDR3 here is CASSLQGEGANVLTF. DNA for the CDR3: TGCGCCAGCAGCTTGCAGGGGGAAGGGGCCAACGTCCTGACTTTC.

The table lists this clonotype with many counts. The chain employs TRBV7-2 and TRBJ2-3, with TRBD2 matching over 7 bases. With V trimmed by 9 bases and J by 0 bases, 6 bases remained unmatched. CDR1 and CDR2 from the germline V gene are SGHTA and FQGNSA. The CDR3 covers 14 residues. CDR3 loop: CASGGGTSTDTQYF. The CDR3 coding sequence is TGTGCCAGTGGCGGGGGAACCAGCACAGATACGCAGTATTTT.

This clonotype has only one observation. This chain connects TRBV7-2 to TRBJ1-5; no clear D gene. Germline CDR1 SGHTA, CDR2 FQGNSA. With 6 bases removed from V and 4 bases from J, the gap between germline ends came to 7 bases. The CDR3 contains 12 residues. The DNA of the CDR3 is TGTGCCAGCAGTTCCGTAAATCAGCCCCAGCATTTT. This codes for CASSSVNQPQHF.

This clonotype was found once. V and J are TRBV27 and TRBJ2-3, with 10 bases identical to TRBD2. The germline V gene has CDR1 MNHEY and CDR2 SMNVEV (reference sequence). V shed 3 bases, J shed 1 base, and the junction held 10 bases outside the gene matches. The CDR3 runs to 18 residues. The CDR3 is CASSFYKAGGPGTDTQYF. DNA for the CDR3: TGTGCCAGCAGTTTTTACAAAGCGGGAGGGCCGGGCACAGATACGCAGTATTTT.

This clonotype was recorded a few times. CDR3 sequence (DNA): TGTGCCAGCTCCTCAACGCTAACAGAGCTCTATGGCTACACCTTC. Amino acid sequence: CASSSTLTELYGYTF. The chain is built from TRBV18 and TRBJ1-2; D not certain. Germline assignment: CDR1 KGHSH and CDR2 LQKENI. The CDR3 contains 15 residues. Deletions cut 6 bases from V and 4 bases from J, with 18 bases between.

The CDR3, as DNA: TGTGCCAGCTCACCAAACACCTTGAACGGCTACGAGCAGTACTTC. This translates into CASSPNTLNGYEQYF. The chain combines TRBV18 with TRBJ2-7; D is ambiguous. This CDR3 has 15 amino acids. CDR1 and CDR2 from the germline V gene are KGHSH and LQKENI. Trimming shortened V by 2 bases and J by 3 bases, and 14 bases separated the two germline ends.

The rearrangement joins TRBV5-1 to TRBJ2-2; D is perhaps TRBD2 (5 bases). The germline V gene has CDR1 SGHRS and CDR2 YFSETQ. V lost 0 bases, J lost 2 bases, and 8 bases lay in between. The CDR3 runs 15 residues. The CDR3 region is CASSLASGNTGELFF. CDR3 bases: TGCGCCAGCAGCTTGGCCAGCGGTAACACCGGGGAGCTGTTTTTT.

This clonotype was seen ten or more times. CDR3 nucleotides: TGCAGCGTTCGAGGCCCGTCGCTCAACACAGATACGCAGTATTTT. This sequence encodes CSVRGPSLNTDTQYF. V and J are TRBV29-1 and TRBJ2-3; D gene ambiguous. Germline CDR1 reads SQVTM; CDR2 reads ANQGSEA. CDR3 size: 15 residues. Trimming took off 5 bases at V and 2 bases at J, with 17 bases between the two ends.

This clonotype was detected ten times or more. V gene TRBV6-5 combines with J gene TRBJ1-5, with D unclear. Germline CDR1 MNHEY, CDR2 SVGAGI. Trimming removed 0 bases from V and 0 bases from J, with 6 bases in between. The CDR3 loop spans 15 amino acids. CDR3 loop: CASSYSINSNQPQHF. The DNA for the CDR3 is TGTGCCAGCAGTTACTCGATTAATAGCAATCAGCCCCAGCATTTT.

Of note for this clonotype: One junction end disagrees with the germline gene, perhaps due to a read error. The chain combines TRBV6-1 with TRBJ2-2; D gene ambiguous. Germline CDR1 and CDR2: MNHNS and SASEGT. CDR3 length equals 14 residues. The CDR3 bases are TGTGCCATCAGTGAGTGGGCCCGCACCGGGGAGCTGTTTTTT. This sequence encodes CAISEWARTGELFF.

This clonotype was seen a handful of times. The chain has TRBV28 and TRBJ1-2, with a possible D match to TRBD1 (6 bases). The length of the CDR3 is 11 residues. V was pared by 7 bases and J by 8 bases, with 11 bases between. CDR1 is MDHEN and CDR2 is SYDVKM in the germline V gene. In DNA form, the CDR3 reads TGTGCCAGCACAGGGGTTTTGGGCTACACCTTC. This translates into CASTGVLGYTF.

The table lists this clonotype with many counts. The V call is TRBV6-5, the J call TRBJ2-7; D perhaps matches TRBD2 (7 bases). CDR1 is MNHEY, CDR2 SVGAGI, per germline. The V and J ends lost 0 bases and 6 bases respectively, with 12 bases between them. The CDR3 loop spans 14 amino acids. The CDR3 DNA sequence: TGTGCCAGCAGTTACTCCGGCGGGGGCTTCGAGCAGTACTTC. It codes for CASSYSGGGFEQYF.

This clonotype has more than one count but fewer than ten. V usage is TRBV6-2 or TRBV6-3 and J usage is TRBJ1-1; D unclear. Between the trimmed V and J ends, which lost 5 bases and 4 bases, there was a span of 5 bases. CDR1 and CDR2 from the germline V gene are MNHEY and SVGEGT. CDR3 length: 11 amino acids. The chain's CDR3 is CASSKGTEAFF. The DNA for the CDR3 is TGTGCCAGCAGTAAGGGCACTGAAGCTTTCTTT.

The chain carries TRBV18 and TRBJ2-2; D gene unclear. This CDR3 region has 16 residues. CDR1 is KGHSH and CDR2 is LQKENI in the germline V gene. The V and J ends lost 3 bases and 0 bases respectively, with 11 bases between them. CDR3 sequence (DNA): TGTGCCAGCTCACCCCTACACAACACGAACACCGGGGAGCTGTTTTTT. It specifies CASSPLHNTNTGELFF.

Notes on this clonotype: A much larger clone lies a single base off, so this may be a read error. The V call is TRBV28, the J call TRBJ1-1; unclear D gene. CDR3 length: 15 residues. The V gene's germline CDR1 is MDHEN and CDR2 SYDVKM. CDR3 bases: TGTGCCAGCAGGCCCTCGGATAGGCTGAACGCTGAAGCTTTCTTT. Translated: CASRPSDRLNAEAFF.

This rearrangement joins TRBV11-3 to TRBJ2-2, with 9 nucleotides matching TRBD1. V was clipped by 5 bases and J by 5 bases; unmatched bases: 6. The CDR3 has 15 amino acids. The V gene's germline CDR1 is SGHNT and CDR2 YENEEA. CDR3 loop: CASSPQGALTGELFF. The CDR3 coding sequence is TGTGCCAGCAGCCCACAGGGGGCATTGACCGGGGAGCTGTTTTTT.